This TCR beta chain was recovered during a study of vaccination and CD4 T cells after COVID-19. Study-level information: Researchers treated cells with overlapping spike peptides taken from SARS-CoV-2, HCoV-NL63, HCoV-OC43 and HCoV-229E. As a positive control, some control cultures were given a CEFX pool, while others were given an HIV-1 Nef pool or no peptide. Overall study findings and caveats: In convalescent patients, a median roughly 86% of post-vaccine SARS-CoV-2-reactive clones appeared only after vaccination.

About this clonotype itself: Its antigen remains unidentified.

Once obtained from cultured CD4+ T cells, the DNA was sequenced using the Oncomine TCR Beta short-read assay. TCRdb re-called the PCR reads with MiXCR, one entry per CDR3 protein. The data hold just over 20,000 distinct CDR3 sequences, with over 40% observed a single time. CDR1 and CDR2 from the germline V gene are MNHEY and SVGEGT. This CDR3 is 16 amino acids long. V was cut by 5 bases and J by 3 bases, with 14 bases left in between. Treatment reported: approximately nine-day PBMC culture with coronavirus spike peptide pools or control peptides (ViraFEST assay). ViraFEST sequenced TCRs after peptide-pool expansion of antigen-specific T cells.

The chain employs TRBV6-2 or TRBV6-3 and TRBJ2-6; D is ambiguous. This receptor was obtained from a human donor who had recovered from COVID-19. The specimen was CD4+ T cells from blood, cultured in vitro. The chain's CDR3 is CASSLVGWYGANVLTF. As DNA, the CDR3 is TGTGCCAGCAGTCTCGTGGGGTGGTATGGGGCCAACGTCCTGACTTTC.